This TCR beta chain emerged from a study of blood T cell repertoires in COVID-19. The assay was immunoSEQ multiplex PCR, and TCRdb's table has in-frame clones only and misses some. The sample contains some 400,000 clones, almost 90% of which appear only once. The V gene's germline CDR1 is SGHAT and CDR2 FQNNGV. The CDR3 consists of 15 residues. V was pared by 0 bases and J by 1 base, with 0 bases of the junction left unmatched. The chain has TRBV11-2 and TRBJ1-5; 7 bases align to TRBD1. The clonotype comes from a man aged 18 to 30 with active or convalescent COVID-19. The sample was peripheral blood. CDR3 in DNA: TGTGCCAGCAGCTTAGAACAGGGGAGCAATCAGCCCCAGCATTTT. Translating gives CASSLEQGSNQPQHF.